The subject of this entry is one T cell receptor (beta chain). This CDR3 is built from 17 residues. CDR1 is SGHNT, CDR2 YYREEE, per germline (reference sequence). Trimming at V came to 1 base and at J to 5 bases, leaving 13 bases not matched to a gene. This entry comes from a study of blood T cell repertoires in COVID-19. Across the study: Acute and convalescent COVID-19 specimens originated in the United States, Italy and Spain. Nucleic acid was either cDNA or gDNA, and it came from T cells, B-cell-depleted T cells, or PBMCs.

In the original analysis: Reference gene primer amplification yielded estimated nucleated cell counts. Clones were sequenced by immunoSEQ multiplex PCR, and TCRdb holds only the in-frame ones, with some missing. Clone size and the V and J calls come from that table; the DNA yielded D and trimming. This table holds roughly 150,000 clones, around four fifths found once. This sequence originates from a woman between 65 and 79 years old who had recovered from COVID-19. This chain connects TRBV5-4 to TRBJ2-3; TRBD2 matches 7 bases. The specimen sequenced was peripheral blood. For the CDR3, the DNA is TGTGCCAGCAGCTTGTCCAGACTAGCACCGGTGGGAGATACGCAGTATTTT. Amino acid sequence: CASSLSRLAPVGDTQYF.